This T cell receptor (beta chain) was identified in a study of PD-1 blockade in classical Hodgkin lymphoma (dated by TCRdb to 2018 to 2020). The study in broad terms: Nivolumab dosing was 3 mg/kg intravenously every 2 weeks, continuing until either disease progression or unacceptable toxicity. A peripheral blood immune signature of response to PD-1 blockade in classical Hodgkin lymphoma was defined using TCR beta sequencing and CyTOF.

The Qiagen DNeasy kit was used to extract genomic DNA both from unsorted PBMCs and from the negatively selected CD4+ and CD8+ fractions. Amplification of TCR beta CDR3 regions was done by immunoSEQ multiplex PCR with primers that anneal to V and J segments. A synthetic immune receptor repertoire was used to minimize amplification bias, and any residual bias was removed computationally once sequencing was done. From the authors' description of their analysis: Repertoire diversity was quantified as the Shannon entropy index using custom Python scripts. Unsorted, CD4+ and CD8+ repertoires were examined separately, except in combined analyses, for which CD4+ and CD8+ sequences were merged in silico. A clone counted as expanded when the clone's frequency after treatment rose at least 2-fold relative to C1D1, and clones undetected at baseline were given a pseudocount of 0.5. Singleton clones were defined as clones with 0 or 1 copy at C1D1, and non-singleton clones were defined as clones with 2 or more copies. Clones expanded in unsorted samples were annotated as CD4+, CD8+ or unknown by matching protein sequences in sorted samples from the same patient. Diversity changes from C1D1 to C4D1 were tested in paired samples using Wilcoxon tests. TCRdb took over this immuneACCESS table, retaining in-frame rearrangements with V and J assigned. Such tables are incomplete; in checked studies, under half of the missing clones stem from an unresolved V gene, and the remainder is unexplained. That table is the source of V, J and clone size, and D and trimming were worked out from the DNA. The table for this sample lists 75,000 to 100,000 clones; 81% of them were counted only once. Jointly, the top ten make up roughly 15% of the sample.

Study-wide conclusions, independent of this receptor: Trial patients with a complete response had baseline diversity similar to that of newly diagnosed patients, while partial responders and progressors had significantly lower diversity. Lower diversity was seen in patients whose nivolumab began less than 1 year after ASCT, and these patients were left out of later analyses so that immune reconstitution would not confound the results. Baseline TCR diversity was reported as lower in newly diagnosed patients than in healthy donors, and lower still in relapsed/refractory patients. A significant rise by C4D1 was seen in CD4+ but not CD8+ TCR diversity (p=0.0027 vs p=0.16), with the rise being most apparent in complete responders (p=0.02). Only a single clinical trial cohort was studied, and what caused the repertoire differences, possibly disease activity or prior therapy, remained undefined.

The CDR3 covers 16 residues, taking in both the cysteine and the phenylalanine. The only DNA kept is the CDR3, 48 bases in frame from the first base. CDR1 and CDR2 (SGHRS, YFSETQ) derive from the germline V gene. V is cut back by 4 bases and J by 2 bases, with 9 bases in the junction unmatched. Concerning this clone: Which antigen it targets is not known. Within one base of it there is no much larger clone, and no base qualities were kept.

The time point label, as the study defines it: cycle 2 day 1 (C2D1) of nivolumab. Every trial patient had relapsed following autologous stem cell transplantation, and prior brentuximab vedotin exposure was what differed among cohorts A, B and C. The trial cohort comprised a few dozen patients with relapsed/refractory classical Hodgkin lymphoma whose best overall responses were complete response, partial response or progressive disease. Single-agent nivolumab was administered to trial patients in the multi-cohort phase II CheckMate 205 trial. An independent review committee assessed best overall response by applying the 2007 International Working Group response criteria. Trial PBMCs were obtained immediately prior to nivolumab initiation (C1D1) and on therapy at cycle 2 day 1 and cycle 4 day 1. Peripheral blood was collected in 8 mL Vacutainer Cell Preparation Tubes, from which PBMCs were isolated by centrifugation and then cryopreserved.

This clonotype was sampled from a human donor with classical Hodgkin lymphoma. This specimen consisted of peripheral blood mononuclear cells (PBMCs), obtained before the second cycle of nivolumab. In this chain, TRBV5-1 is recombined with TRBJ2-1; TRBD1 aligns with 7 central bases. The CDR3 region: CASSKNPGTAYNEQFF. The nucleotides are TGCGCCAGCAGCAAAAACCCCGGGACAGCCTACAATGAGCAGTTCTTC.